This T cell receptor beta chain was captured in a study of graft-versus-host responses after intestinal transplantation. Findings of the study overall: Within the allografts of patients who had graft-donor T cell macrochimerism, graft-versus-host to host-versus-graft clonal ratios were high. Early after transplant, HvG clones declined as circulating GvH clones peaked.

Profiled with immunoSEQ multiplex PCR; TCRdb holds only in-frame clones, not every one. The table lists approximately 19,000 clones, around 90% of them singletons, with 1.5% to 2.5% in the top ten. This clone was detected once. Its specificity is unknown. The length of the CDR3 is 13 residues. Germline-derived CDR1 and CDR2 are SNHLY and FYNNEI. V was clipped by 3 bases and J by 4 bases, with 7 bases between them. The sample consisted of PBMCs, taken roughly 390 days after transplant. This chain joins TRBV2 and TRBJ1-5; D gene ambiguous. This TCR derives from a human patient who received an intestinal transplant, so some T cells may come from the graft donor. CDR3 nucleotide sequence: TGTGCCAGCAGTGAGGGTGGGAATCAGCCCCAGCATTTT. This gives the protein CASSEGGNQPQHF.